Shown below are 16 T cell receptor beta chains from a single sample sequenced in a study of shared clonotypes between healthy human individuals. Produced via immunoSEQ multiplex PCR; TCRdb's table is partial and in-frame only. The sample has 2.5 million or so clones, roughly 92% seen once. Sample: naive CD4+ T cells sorted from blood. Subset noted: CD45RA+ positively selected. The origin of the receptors is a young man in good health.

The CDR3 sequence: CASRQIFSNQPQHF. The DNA of the CDR3 is TGTGCCAGCAGACAGATTTTTAGCAATCAGCCCCAGCATTTT. V is TRBV2 and J is TRBJ1-5, with D hard to call. This CDR3 comprises 14 residues. Per germline, CDR1 SNHLY and CDR2 FYNNEI. V shed 6 bases and J shed 0 bases, with 9 bases lying between them.

V is TRBV19 and J is TRBJ1-3, with a weak D call TRBD1 (5 bases). Germline CDR1 and CDR2: LNHDA and SQIVND (reference sequence). This CDR3 is 13 amino acids long. Trimming removed 5 bases at V and 2 bases at J, with 7 bases between. CDR3 amino acids: CASSEGTGNTIYF. Here the CDR3 DNA reads TGTGCCAGTAGTGAGGGGACTGGAAACACCATATATTTT. Using reference TRBV19 and TRBJ1-3 for the parts outside the CDR3, the full variable domain is DGGITQSPKYLFRKEGQNVTLSCEQNLNHDAMYWYRQDPGQGLRLIYYSQIVNDFQKGDIAEGYSVSREKKESFPLTVTSAQKNPTAFYLCASSEGTGNTIYFGEGSWLTVV.

The V gene is TRBV4-3, the J gene TRBJ2-2; no clear D. The CDR3 spans 14 residues. V was cut by 0 bases and J by 10 bases, with 12 bases left in between. Germline CDR1 reads LGHNA; CDR2 reads YSLEER. CDR3 sequence: CASSQDLSKAELFF. CDR3 nucleotides: TGCGCCAGCAGCCAAGATCTATCAAAAGCGGAGCTGTTTTTT.

CDR3 bases: TGTGCCAGCTCACCACCTGGCGGGGAAAAGACCCAGTACTTC. Protein sequence: CASSPPGGEKTQYF. This chain joins TRBV18 and TRBJ2-5; D might be TRBD2 (6 bases). The germline CDR1 and CDR2 sequences are KGHSH and LQKENI. The CDR3 is 14 residues long. With 0 bases removed from V and 6 bases from J, the gap between germline ends came to 11 bases.

A remark on this clone: Different DNA sequences within this sample yield the same CDR3. The rearrangement joins TRBV10-3 to TRBJ1-1; D is possibly TRBD1 (6 bases). The length of the CDR3 is 14 residues. Germline V lookup: CDR1 ENHRY, CDR2 SYGVKD. Trimming stripped 6 bases from V and 0 bases from J, with 11 bases between. The CDR3 region has the DNA TGTGCCATCAGGGAAGACAGGTTGAACACTGAAGCTTTCTTT. It is translated as CAIREDRLNTEAFF.

V and J are TRBV11-2 and TRBJ2-7; TRBD1 might be the D (5 bases). CDR3 length: 13 residues. V was shortened by 5 bases and J by 7 bases, with 15 bases between the two germline ends. The germline V gene has CDR1 SGHAT and CDR2 FQNNGV. The CDR3 sequence: CASSPAGLGEQYF. CDR3 sequence (DNA): TGTGCCAGCAGCCCCGCAGGGTTGGGAGAGCAGTACTTC.

CDR3 loop: CASSEFGTKALGANVLTF. For the CDR3, the DNA is TGTGCCAGCAGTGAATTTGGGACTAAGGCCCTCGGGGCCAACGTCCTGACTTTC. The V call is TRBV2, the J call TRBJ2-6, with 7 nucleotides matching TRBD2. Germline assignment: CDR1 SNHLY and CDR2 FYNNEI. This CDR3 comprises 18 residues. The V gene end was trimmed by 2 bases and the J gene end by 4 bases; junction bases not matched to a gene: 11.

This chain joins TRBV5-4 and TRBJ2-5; D gene unclear. CDR1 and CDR2 (germline): SGHNT, YYREEE (reference sequence). V shed 4 bases and J shed 7 bases, with 14 bases lying between them. The CDR3 covers 13 residues. In DNA form, the CDR3 reads TGTGCCAGCAGCCCAGCGCCCGAAAGGACCCAGTACTTC. Protein: CASSPAPERTQYF.

The V gene is TRBV5-5, the J gene TRBJ1-4, with D perhaps matching TRBD1 (5 bases). In germline, CDR1 is SGHKS, CDR2 YYEKEE (reference sequence). Trimming left V 2 bases short and J 7 bases short, with 12 bases between. The CDR3 totals 14 residues. For the CDR3, the DNA is TGTGCCAGCAGCTTCCGGGACGCCAGTGAAAAACTGTTTTTT. It specifies CASSFRDASEKLFF.

The gene calls are TRBV10-3 and TRBJ1-2, with TRBD1 matching over 7 bases. Germline assignment: CDR1 ENHRY and CDR2 SYGVKD. There are 14 residues in the CDR3. The V and J ends lost 6 bases and 2 bases, in that order; junction bases with no gene match: 6. DNA of the CDR3: TGTGCCATCAGCCCGGACAGGATCAACTATGGCTACACCTTC. It encodes CAISPDRINYGYTF.

The chain uses TRBV5-1 and TRBJ2-5; D tentatively fits TRBD1 or TRBD2 (5 bases each). Trimming pared 0 bases from V and 4 bases from J, leaving 13 bases between. The CDR3 is 15 residues long. Per the germline V gene, CDR1 is SGHRS and CDR2 is YFSETQ. This CDR3 is CASSLEGRGPETQYF. DNA of the CDR3: TGCGCCAGCAGCTTGGAAGGTCGGGGCCCAGAGACCCAGTACTTC.

The J gene is TRBJ2-5, the V gene TRBV10-3; 7 nucleotides line up with TRBD1. Germline V gene sequence: CDR1 ENHRY, CDR2 SYGVKD. The junction had 9 bases not matched to a gene; V was cut back by 3 bases and J by 5 bases. CDR3 length: 15 residues. The CDR3 coding sequence is TGTGCCATCAGTGATTGGGGACAGAAAATGGAGACCCAGTACTTC. Protein: CAISDWGQKMETQYF.

Here the CDR3 reads CAISESTGKQGEQYF. The CDR3 DNA sequence: TGTGCCATCAGTGAGTCGACGGGGAAGCAAGGCGAGCAGTACTTC. V gene TRBV10-3 combines with J gene TRBJ2-7; a possible D gene is TRBD2 (5 bases). The ends were cut back, 0 bases at V and 6 bases at J, with 15 bases in the middle. The CDR3 extends over 15 amino acids. Germline CDR1 and CDR2: ENHRY and SYGVKD.

CDR3 in amino acids: CASRGQGIQETQYF. CDR3 sequence (DNA): TGTGCCAGTAGGGGACAGGGGATACAAGAGACCCAGTACTTC. The chain combines TRBV19 with TRBJ2-5; 10 nucleotides align to TRBD1. The V and J ends lost 6 bases and 2 bases, in that order; junction bases with no gene match: 3. From germline, CDR1 is LNHDA and CDR2 SQIVND (reference sequence). This CDR3 region has 14 residues.

CDR3 nucleotide sequence: TGTGCCAGCAGTGGTCAGGGACAGGGAGTAACCGGGGAGCTGTTTTTT. It codes for CASSGQGQGVTGELFF. This chain connects TRBV6-1 to TRBJ2-2; TRBD1 matches at 9 bases. This CDR3 has 16 residues. Looked up from germline, CDR1 is MNHNS and CDR2 is SASEGT. The trim removed 4 bases at V and 5 bases at J, leaving 8 bases unmatched.

Concerning this clone itself: Other nucleotide sequences in the sample specify the same CDR3. CDR3 DNA: TGTGCCAGCTCACCGGTCGGCGGTCAAGAGACCCAGTACTTC. Its translation: CASSPVGGQETQYF. The chain has TRBV18 and TRBJ2-5; D remains ambiguous. V was clipped by 3 bases and J by 2 bases, with 10 bases between them. CDR3 length equals 14 residues. Germline CDR1 and CDR2: KGHSH and LQKENI.